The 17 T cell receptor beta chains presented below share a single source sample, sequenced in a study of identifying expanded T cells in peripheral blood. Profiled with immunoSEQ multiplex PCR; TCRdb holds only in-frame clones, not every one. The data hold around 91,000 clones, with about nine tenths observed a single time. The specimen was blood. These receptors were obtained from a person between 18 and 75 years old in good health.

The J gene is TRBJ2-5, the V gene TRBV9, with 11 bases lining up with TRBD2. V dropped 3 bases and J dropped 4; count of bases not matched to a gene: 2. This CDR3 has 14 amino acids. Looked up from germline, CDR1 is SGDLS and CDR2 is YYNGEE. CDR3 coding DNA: TGTGCCAGCAGCGAAGGACTAGCGGGAGAGACCCAGTACTTC. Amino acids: CASSEGLAGETQYF.

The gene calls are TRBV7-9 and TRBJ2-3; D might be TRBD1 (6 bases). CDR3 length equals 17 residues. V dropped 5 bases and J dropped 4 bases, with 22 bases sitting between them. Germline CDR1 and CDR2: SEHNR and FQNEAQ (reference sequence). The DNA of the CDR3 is TGTGCCAGCAGCGCCCCCTCATCCGTCCCAGGGGCAGATACGCAGTATTTT. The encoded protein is CASSAPSSVPGADTQYF.

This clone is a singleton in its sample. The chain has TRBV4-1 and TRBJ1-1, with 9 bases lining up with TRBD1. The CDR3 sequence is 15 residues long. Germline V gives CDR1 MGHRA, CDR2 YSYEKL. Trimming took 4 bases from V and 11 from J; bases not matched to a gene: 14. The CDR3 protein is CASSPRFPGQGTAFF. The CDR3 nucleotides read TGCGCCAGCAGCCCCCGCTTCCCGGGACAGGGAACGGCTTTCTTT.

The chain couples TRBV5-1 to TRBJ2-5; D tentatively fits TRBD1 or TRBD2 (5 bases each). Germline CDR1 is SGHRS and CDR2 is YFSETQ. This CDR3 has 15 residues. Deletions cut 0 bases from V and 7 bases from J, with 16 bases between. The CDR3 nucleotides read TGCGCCAGCAGCTTGGGGGGCAGCGGCCACAGGACCCAGTACTTC. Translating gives CASSLGGSGHRTQYF.

The CDR3 reads CASSPRGTGANVLTF. The CDR3 DNA reads TGTGCCAGCAGCCCGAGGGGGACTGGGGCCAACGTCCTGACTTTC. The J gene is TRBJ2-6, the V gene TRBV11-3; perhaps TRBD1 as D (6 bases). Deletions cut 5 bases from V and 2 bases from J, with 10 bases between. The germline V gene has CDR1 SGHNT and CDR2 YENEEA. The CDR3 consists of 15 residues.

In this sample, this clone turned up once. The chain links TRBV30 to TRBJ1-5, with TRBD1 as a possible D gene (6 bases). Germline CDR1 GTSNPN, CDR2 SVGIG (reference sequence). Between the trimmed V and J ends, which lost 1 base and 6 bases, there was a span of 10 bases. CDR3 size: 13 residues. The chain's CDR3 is CAWSGRGAQPQHF. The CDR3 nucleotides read TGTGCCTGGAGTGGAAGGGGGGCTCAGCCCCAGCATTTT.

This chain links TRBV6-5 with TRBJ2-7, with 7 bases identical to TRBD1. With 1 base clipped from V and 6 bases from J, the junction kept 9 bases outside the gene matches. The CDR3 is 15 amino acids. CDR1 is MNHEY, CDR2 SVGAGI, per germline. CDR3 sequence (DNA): TGTGCCAGCAGTTACTTCGGCAACAGGGGATCCGAGCAGTACTTC. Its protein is CASSYFGNRGSEQYF.

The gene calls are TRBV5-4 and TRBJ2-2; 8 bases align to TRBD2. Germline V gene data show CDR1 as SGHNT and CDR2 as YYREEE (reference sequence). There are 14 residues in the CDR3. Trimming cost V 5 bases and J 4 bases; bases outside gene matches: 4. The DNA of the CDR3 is TGTGCCAGCAGGAAACGGGAGGGCACCGGGGAGCTGTTTTTT. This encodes CASRKREGTGELFF. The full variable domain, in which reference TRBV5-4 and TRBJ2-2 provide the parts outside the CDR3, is ETGVTQSPTHLIKTRGQQVTLRCSSQSGHNTVSWYQQALGQGPQFIFQYYREEENGRGNFPPRFSGLQFPNYSSELNVNALELDDSALYLCASRKREGTGELFFGEGSRLTVL.

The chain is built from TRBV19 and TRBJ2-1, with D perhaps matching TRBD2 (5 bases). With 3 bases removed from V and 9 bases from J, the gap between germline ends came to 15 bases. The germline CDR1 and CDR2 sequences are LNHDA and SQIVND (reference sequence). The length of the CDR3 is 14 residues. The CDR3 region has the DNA TGTGCCAGTAGTATCGGAGCGGAGCACAGTGAGCAGTTCTTC. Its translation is CASSIGAEHSEQFF.

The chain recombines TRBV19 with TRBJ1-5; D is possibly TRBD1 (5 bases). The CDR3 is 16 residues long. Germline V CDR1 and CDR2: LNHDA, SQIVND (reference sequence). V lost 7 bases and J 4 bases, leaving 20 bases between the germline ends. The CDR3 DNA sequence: TGTGCCAGTAAGGATTGGGGGTCGAGTCAAAATCAGCCCCAGCATTTT. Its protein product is CASKDWGSSQNQPQHF.

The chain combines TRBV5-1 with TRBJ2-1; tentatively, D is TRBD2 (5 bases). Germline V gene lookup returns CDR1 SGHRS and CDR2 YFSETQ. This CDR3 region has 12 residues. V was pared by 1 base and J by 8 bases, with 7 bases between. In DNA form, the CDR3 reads TGCGCCAGCAGCTTGACGCGGGATGAGCAGTTCTTC. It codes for CASSLTRDEQFF.

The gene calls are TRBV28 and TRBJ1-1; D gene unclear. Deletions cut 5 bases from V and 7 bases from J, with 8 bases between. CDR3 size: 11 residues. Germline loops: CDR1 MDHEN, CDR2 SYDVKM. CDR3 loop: CASSTAIEAFF. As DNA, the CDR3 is TGTGCCAGCAGTACCGCTATTGAAGCTTTCTTT.

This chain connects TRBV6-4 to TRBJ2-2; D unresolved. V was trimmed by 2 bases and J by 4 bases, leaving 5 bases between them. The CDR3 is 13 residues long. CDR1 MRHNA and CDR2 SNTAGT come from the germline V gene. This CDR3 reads CASSDRATGELFF. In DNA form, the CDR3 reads TGTGCCAGCAGTGACAGGGCCACCGGGGAGCTGTTTTTT.

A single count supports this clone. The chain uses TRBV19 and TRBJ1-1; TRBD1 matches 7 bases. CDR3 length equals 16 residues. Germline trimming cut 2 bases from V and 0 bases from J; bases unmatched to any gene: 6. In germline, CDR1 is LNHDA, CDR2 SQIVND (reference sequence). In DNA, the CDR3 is TGTGCCAGTAGTATACGGGACAGAAACTTGAACACTGAAGCTTTCTTT. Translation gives CASSIRDRNLNTEAFF.

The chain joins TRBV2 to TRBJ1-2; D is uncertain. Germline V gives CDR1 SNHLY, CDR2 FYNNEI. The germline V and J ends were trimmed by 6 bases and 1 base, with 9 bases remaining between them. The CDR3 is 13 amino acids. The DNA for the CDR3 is TGTGCCAGCAGCCCGGAGATTAACTATGGCTACACCTTC. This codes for CASSPEINYGYTF.

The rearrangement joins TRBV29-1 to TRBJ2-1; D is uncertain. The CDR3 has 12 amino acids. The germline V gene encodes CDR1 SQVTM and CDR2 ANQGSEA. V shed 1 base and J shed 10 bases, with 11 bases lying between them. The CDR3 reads CSVEGHFREQFF. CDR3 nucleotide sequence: TGCAGCGTTGAAGGCCACTTCAGGGAGCAGTTCTTC.

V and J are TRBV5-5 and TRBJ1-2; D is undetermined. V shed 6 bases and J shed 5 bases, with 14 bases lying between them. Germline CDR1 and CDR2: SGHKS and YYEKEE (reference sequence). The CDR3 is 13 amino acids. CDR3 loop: CASTERGGYGYTF. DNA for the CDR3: TGTGCCAGCACGGAGCGGGGAGGGTATGGCTACACCTTC.